The clone carrying this T cell receptor beta chain was seen once. The sample belongs to a study of early T cells in non-severe SARS-CoV-2 infection. Unique molecular identifiers were attached to individual cDNA molecules. MiXCR, applied by TCRdb to the 5' RACE reads, yields one record per CDR3 protein. The sample holds around 81,000 distinct CDR3 sequences, 13% to 15% seen once. The CDR3 is 13 amino acids. Germline CDR1 reads LGHDT; CDR2 reads YNNKEL (reference sequence). The V end lost 6 bases, the J end lost 1 base, and 9 bases lay between the germline ends. The rearrangement links TRBV3-1 to TRBJ1-1; D gene uncertain. The specimen was whole blood. This sequence was found in an adult who was a healthcare worker with PCR-confirmed SARS-CoV-2 infection or an uninfected control (not recorded which). CDR3 in DNA: TGTGCCAGCAGAACGGGATCGAACACTGAAGCTTTCTTT. Translated: CASRTGSNTEAFF.